The 10 T cell receptor beta chains below all came from one sample that was sequenced in a study of blood T cells in healthy people across ages. Alongside a J-beta primer mix, a sample-barcoded 5' primer served in a second PCR lasting about 7 to 12 cycles. MiXCR was run by TCRdb on the 5' RACE reads, yielding one entry per CDR3 protein. The repertoire consists of approximately 780,000 distinct CDR3 sequences, with 20% to 30% occurring once and the leading ten covering 3%. This sample was shared with a second study, whose subject was T cells of mothers and their children.

Sequencing was done on a sample of blood. The receptors derive from a boy between 5 and 17 years old in good health.

This chain uses TRBV7-2 with TRBJ2-5; 7 nucleotides line up with TRBD2. The CDR3 length is 15 residues. Unmatched junction bases numbered 5, after V lost 3 bases and J lost 1 base. Germline CDR1 SGHTA, CDR2 FQGNSA. The CDR3 loop reads CASSLAGVGQETQYF. CDR3 nucleotide sequence: TGTGCCAGCAGCTTGGCGGGAGTGGGCCAAGAGACCCAGTACTTC.

This clonotype showed up just once. This chain joins TRBV4-2 and TRBJ2-1; TRBD2 agrees at 7 bases. The V and J ends lost 1 base and 8 bases, in that order; junction bases with no gene match: 8. The CDR3 totals 15 residues. Germline assignment: CDR1 LGHNA and CDR2 YNFKEQ. The chain's CDR3 is CASSQGKGLGHEQFF. The CDR3 DNA follows: TGTGCCAGCAGCCAAGGTAAAGGACTAGGGCATGAGCAGTTCTTC.

V and J are TRBV7-2 and TRBJ1-4; D is undetermined. Germline CDR1 reads SGHTA; CDR2 reads FQGNSA. This CDR3 contains 16 residues. V lost 5 bases and J 6 bases, leaving 19 bases between the germline ends. CDR3 nucleotide sequence: TGTGCCAGCAGCCCGGGTCCCCGGGAAATGGATGAAAAACTGTTTTTT. Translating gives CASSPGPREMDEKLFF.

This clonotype appeared a few times. For the CDR3, the DNA is TGCGCCAGCAGCCAAGAGGCGAGCTCCTACGAGCAGTACTTC. Protein: CASSQEASSYEQYF. This sequence joins TRBV4-1 and TRBJ2-7; D is unresolved. The CDR3 is 14 amino acids. V lost 0 bases, J lost 0 bases, and 6 bases lay in between. Germline loops: CDR1 MGHRA, CDR2 YSYEKL.

J is TRBJ2-1 and V is TRBV10-3; 9 nucleotides match TRBD1. The CDR3 is 15 residues long. Trimming at V came to 6 bases and at J to 4 bases, leaving 7 bases not matched to a gene. The germline V gene encodes CDR1 ENHRY and CDR2 SYGVKD. CDR3: CAIRFDRGKYNEQFF. CDR3 nucleotides: TGTGCCATCAGGTTTGACAGGGGGAAGTACAATGAGCAGTTCTTC.

This chain links TRBV7-9 with TRBJ1-4; the match to TRBD1 covers 8 bases. V shed 4 bases and J 7 bases; nucleotides not matched to a gene: 8. Germline-derived CDR1 and CDR2 are SEHNR and FQNEAQ (reference sequence). The CDR3 consists of 15 residues. DNA of the CDR3: TGTGCCAGCAGCTCCCGGACAGGGAAGAGTGAAAAACTGTTTTTT. Amino acids: CASSSRTGKSEKLFF.

The chain joins TRBV10-3 to TRBJ2-3; TRBD1 or TRBD2 may be the D gene (5 bases each). V was cut by 6 bases and J by 0 bases, with 16 bases left in between. Germline lookup yields CDR1 ENHRY and CDR2 SYGVKD. The CDR3 contains 16 residues. The chain's CDR3 is CAISPGRLRSTDTQYF. CDR3 nucleotides: TGTGCCATCAGCCCGGGACGACTCAGGAGCACAGATACGCAGTATTTT.

The chain carries TRBV4-1 and TRBJ1-4; 10 bases are shared with TRBD1. J gave up 10 bases and V 8 bases, and 10 bases lay outside the gene matches. The germline V gene has CDR1 MGHRA and CDR2 YSYEKL. The CDR3 runs to 14 residues. In nucleotides, the CDR3 is TGCGCCAGCTTTCCGGGGACAGGGGAGAGAAAACTGTTTTTT. Residues: CASFPGTGERKLFF.

The chain joins TRBV5-1 to TRBJ2-1; 9 nucleotides agree with TRBD2. Trimming cost V 4 bases and J 7 bases; bases outside gene matches: 9. The CDR3 length is 15 residues. Germline values: CDR1 SGHRS, CDR2 YFSETQ. CDR3: CASSQGTSLKNEQFF. CDR3 sequence (DNA): TGCGCCAGCAGCCAAGGGACTAGCCTTAAGAATGAGCAGTTCTTC.

This clonotype has only a few counts. This chain connects TRBV5-1 to TRBJ2-7; tentative D call: TRBD1 (7 bases). The CDR3 runs to 13 residues. V dropped 4 bases and J dropped 2 bases, with 10 bases sitting between them. Germline V gene sequence: CDR1 SGHRS, CDR2 YFSETQ. Here the CDR3 reads CASSRGTAYEQYF. In DNA, the CDR3 is TGCGCCAGCAGCCGCGGGACAGCCTACGAGCAGTACTTC.